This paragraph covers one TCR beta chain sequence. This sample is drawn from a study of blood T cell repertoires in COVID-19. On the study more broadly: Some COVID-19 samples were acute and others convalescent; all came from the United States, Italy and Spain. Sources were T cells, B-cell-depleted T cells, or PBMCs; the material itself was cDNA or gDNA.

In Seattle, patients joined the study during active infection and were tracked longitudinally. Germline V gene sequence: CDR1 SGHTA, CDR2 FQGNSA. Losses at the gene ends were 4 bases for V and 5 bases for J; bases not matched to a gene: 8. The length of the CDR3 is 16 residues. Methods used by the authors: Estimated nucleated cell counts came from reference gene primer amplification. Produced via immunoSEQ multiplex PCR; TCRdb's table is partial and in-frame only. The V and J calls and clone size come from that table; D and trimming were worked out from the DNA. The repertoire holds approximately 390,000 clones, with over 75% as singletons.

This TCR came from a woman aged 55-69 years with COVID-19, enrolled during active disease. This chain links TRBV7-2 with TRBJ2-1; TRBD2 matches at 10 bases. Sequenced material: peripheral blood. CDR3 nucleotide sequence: TGTGCCAGCAGCTCGACACCGGGACTAGCGAACAATGAGCAGTTCTTC. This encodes CASSSTPGLANNEQFF.